The 24 T cell receptor beta chains reported below all come from one sample, sequenced in a study of cytomegalovirus exposure and HLA in healthy donors. Produced via immunoSEQ multiplex PCR; TCRdb's table is partial and in-frame only. The sample lists about 360,000 clones, more than 80% occurring once. The sequenced sample consisted of PBMCs. These receptors were taken from a woman under 30 in good health and CMV-seronegative.

This clone has a handful of counts. The chain has TRBV28 and TRBJ2-4; 12 positions match TRBD2. CDR1 and CDR2 (germline): MDHEN, SYDVKM. CDR3 length equals 17 residues. Germline trimming cut 5 bases from V and 6 bases from J; bases unmatched to any gene: 11. CDR3 sequence (DNA): TGTGCCAGCAGTATGACTAGCGGGAGACCCCGGATAAACATTCAGTACTTC. Its translation: CASSMTSGRPRINIQYF. Variable domain in full (rest from reference TRBV28 and TRBJ2-4): DVKVTQSSRYLVKRTGEKVFLECVQDMDHENMFWYRQDPGLGLRLIYFSYDVKMKEKGDIPEGYSVSREKKERFSLILESASTNQTSMYLCASSMTSGRPRINIQYFGAGTRLSVL.

This sequence joins TRBV5-1 and TRBJ2-7; tentatively, D is TRBD2 (6 bases). CDR1 is SGHRS and CDR2 is YFSETQ in the germline V gene. The CDR3 sequence is 14 residues long. Trimming cost V 2 bases and J 0 bases, with 9 bases left between them. The CDR3 DNA reads TGCGCCAGCAGCTTTATGGGGGGCTCCTACGAGCAGTACTTC. Protein product: CASSFMGGSYEQYF.

The chain carries TRBV7-9 and TRBJ2-1; TRBD1 agrees at 7 bases. Germline V gives CDR1 SEHNR, CDR2 FQNEAQ (reference sequence). This CDR3 has 15 amino acids. V lost 3 bases, J lost 8 bases, and 10 bases stayed unmatched. The CDR3, as DNA: TGTGCCAGCAGCTTTGATGGAACAGGGGAATATGAGCAGTTCTTC. This gives the protein CASSFDGTGEYEQFF.

CDR3 protein: CASSVRLAAYNEQFF. As DNA, the CDR3 is TGTGCCAGCAGTGTCCGACTAGCGGCCTACAATGAGCAGTTCTTC. V gene TRBV6-1 combines with J gene TRBJ2-1; 9 bases agree with TRBD2. Germline lookup yields CDR1 MNHNS and CDR2 SASEGT. The CDR3 is made up of 15 amino acids. J gave up 2 bases and V 4 bases, and 3 bases lay outside the gene matches.

V gene TRBV5-8 combines with J gene TRBJ2-1, with 9 bases fitting TRBD1. CDR1 is SGHTS, CDR2 YDEGEE, per germline. The CDR3 extends over 17 amino acids. The trim removed 4 bases at V and 5 bases at J, leaving 13 bases unmatched. CDR3 DNA: TGTGCCAGCAGCCCATACTACCGGGACAGGGCGGACAATGAGCAGTTCTTC. Its translation is CASSPYYRDRADNEQFF.

This rearrangement joins TRBV7-6 to TRBJ1-1, with 8 nucleotides matching TRBD1. This CDR3 region has 14 residues. V lost 4 bases and J lost 3; bases outside the gene matches: 4. Germline CDR1 reads SGHVS; CDR2 reads FNYEAQ. CDR3 in DNA: TGTGCCAGCAGCTATGGACAGGGAGACACTGAAGCTTTCTTT. Translating gives CASSYGQGDTEAFF.

This clone was detected a few times. The CDR3 sequence is CASSQETTPSDEQFF. CDR3 sequence (DNA): TGTGCCAGCAGCCAAGAGACTACCCCTAGCGATGAGCAGTTCTTC. V gene TRBV4-2 combines with J gene TRBJ2-1; perhaps TRBD2 as D (6 bases). V lost 0 bases and J lost 8, with 14 bases in between. This CDR3 has 15 amino acids. Germline V lookup: CDR1 LGHNA, CDR2 YNFKEQ.

Only one count was recorded for this clone. The J gene is TRBJ1-1, the V gene TRBV15; unclear D gene. Germline CDR1 LNHNV, CDR2 YYDKDF (reference sequence). The CDR3 has 13 amino acids. The V gene lost 3 bases and the J gene lost 7 bases, with 12 bases spanning the gap. CDR3 sequence reads: CATSSYRVSEAFF. CDR3 DNA: TGTGCCACCAGCAGCTACCGGGTCAGTGAAGCTTTCTTT.

The chain recombines TRBV6-5 with TRBJ1-1; D is undetermined. Trimming took 0 bases from V and 0 from J, leaving 8 bases between them. Germline CDR1 MNHEY, CDR2 SVGAGI. The CDR3 totals 15 residues. The CDR3 loop reads CASSYSMLLNTEAFF. Here the CDR3 DNA reads TGTGCCAGCAGTTACTCGATGCTATTGAACACTGAAGCTTTCTTT.

The chain combines TRBV6-4 with TRBJ2-5; TRBD2 matches 9 bases. V lost 6 bases and J lost 1; bases outside the gene matches: 6. The V gene's germline CDR1 is MRHNA and CDR2 SNTAGT. This CDR3 spans 15 amino acids. This CDR3 is CASSLTSGPQETQYF. As DNA, the CDR3 is TGTGCCAGCAGCCTGACTAGCGGCCCCCAAGAGACCCAGTACTTC.

The V gene is TRBV2, the J gene TRBJ2-7, with 7 bases fitting TRBD1. This CDR3 is built from 12 residues. Germline CDR1 is SNHLY and CDR2 is FYNNEI. V shed 8 bases, J shed 5 bases, and the junction held 6 bases outside the gene matches. CDR3 nucleotide sequence: TGTGCCAGCGAAATCACAGGGGACGAGCAGTACTTC. Translating gives CASEITGDEQYF.

This rearrangement joins TRBV27 to TRBJ2-2; D not resolved. Germline V lookup: CDR1 MNHEY, CDR2 SMNVEV (reference sequence). V shed 7 bases and J shed 0 bases, with 9 bases lying between them. The CDR3 has 14 amino acids. The CDR3 protein is CASNHGANTGELFF. The CDR3 nucleotides read TGTGCCAGCAATCACGGAGCGAACACCGGGGAGCTGTTTTTT.

The V call is TRBV2, the J call TRBJ2-5; 8 bases fit TRBD2. V was pared by 4 bases and J by 7 bases, with 5 bases of the junction left unmatched. CDR1 and CDR2 (germline): SNHLY, FYNNEI. The CDR3 consists of 13 residues. The CDR3 is CASSVGRGGTQYF. For the CDR3, the DNA is TGTGCCAGCAGTGTCGGGAGGGGGGGGACCCAGTACTTC.

CDR3 coding DNA: TGTGCCAGCAGAACAAGCGGGGGCCACGAGCAGTACTTC. This gives the protein CASRTSGGHEQYF. The rearrangement uses TRBV6-1 and TRBJ2-7, with 8 bases lining up with TRBD2. Germline V gives CDR1 MNHNS, CDR2 SASEGT. The V segment lost 6 bases and the J segment 5 bases; nucleotides outside the gene matches: 6. The length of the CDR3 is 13 residues.

CDR3 amino acids: CASRWTGEQFF. The CDR3 nucleotides are TGTGCCAGCAGATGGACTGGTGAGCAGTTCTTC. This chain joins TRBV6-5 and TRBJ2-1, with D perhaps TRBD2 (5 bases). Per the germline V gene, CDR1 is MNHEY and CDR2 is SVGAGI. The CDR3 extends over 11 amino acids. Trimming took 6 bases from V and 9 from J, leaving 9 bases between them.

This clone has a count of ten or more. The chain recombines TRBV28 with TRBJ1-6, with D maybe TRBD1 (6 bases). V gave up 2 bases and J gave up 5 bases, with 7 bases separating them. The CDR3 length is 14 residues. CDR1 and CDR2 (germline): MDHEN, SYDVKM. The CDR3 reads CASSLGGDNSPLHF. CDR3 nucleotide sequence: TGTGCCAGCAGTTTAGGGGGCGATAATTCACCCCTCCACTTT.

V and J are TRBV2 and TRBJ1-2; a possible D gene is TRBD1 (5 bases). The germline V and J ends were trimmed by 6 bases and 2 bases, with 10 bases remaining between them. This CDR3 is built from 13 residues. The germline CDR1 and CDR2 sequences are SNHLY and FYNNEI. This chain's CDR3 is CASSRETNYGYTF. In DNA, the CDR3 is TGTGCCAGCAGCAGGGAAACAAACTATGGCTACACCTTC.

The chain employs TRBV28 and TRBJ1-6; 7 bases map to TRBD1. V was pared by 3 bases and J by 9 bases, with 5 bases of the junction left unmatched. Germline loops: CDR1 MDHEN, CDR2 SYDVKM. This CDR3 contains 14 residues. CDR3 nucleotides: TGTGCCAGCAGTTTTAGACAGGGCGGTTCACCCCTCCACTTT. Protein product: CASSFRQGGSPLHF.

The rearrangement uses TRBV9 and TRBJ2-7, with D perhaps matching TRBD1 (5 bases). The V end was cut by 0 bases, the J end by 0 bases, with 10 bases between. The germline V gene encodes CDR1 SGDLS and CDR2 YYNGEE. The CDR3 loop spans 15 amino acids. This CDR3 reads CASSVGGATSYEQYF. CDR3 bases: TGTGCCAGCAGCGTAGGTGGGGCTACCTCCTACGAGCAGTACTTC.

The chain joins TRBV19 to TRBJ2-7; TRBD2 is a possible D gene (6 bases). The germline V gene has CDR1 LNHDA and CDR2 SQIVND (reference sequence). Trimming stripped 1 base from V and 3 bases from J, with 16 bases between. This CDR3 contains 16 residues. CDR3 DNA: TGTGCCAGTAGTATAGCTGTCGGGAGTGGGCACTACGAGCAGTACTTC. Translation gives CASSIAVGSGHYEQYF.

The chain carries TRBV6-5 and TRBJ1-1; D might be TRBD1 (5 bases). Per germline, CDR1 MNHEY and CDR2 SVGAGI. Trimming shortened V by 7 bases and J by 1 base, and 16 bases separated the two germline ends. This CDR3 region has 15 residues. This chain's CDR3 is CASNTIRGRNTEAFF. DNA of the CDR3: TGTGCCAGCAACACCATAAGGGGCAGGAACACTGAAGCTTTCTTT.

The rearrangement uses TRBV5-5 and TRBJ2-7; 8 bases line up with TRBD1. The CDR3 length is 15 residues. The germline CDR1 and CDR2 sequences are SGHKS and YYEKEE (reference sequence). The J segment lost 5 bases and the V segment lost 0 bases, leaving 7 bases of the junction unmatched. The CDR3 loop reads CASSLAGQGADEQYF. In nucleotides, the CDR3 is TGTGCCAGCAGCTTGGCGGGTCAGGGGGCCGACGAGCAGTACTTC.

The rearrangement links TRBV9 to TRBJ2-1; D possibly corresponds to TRBD1 (6 bases). This CDR3 spans 12 amino acids. Deletions cut 4 bases from V and 6 bases from J, with 8 bases between. Germline loops: CDR1 SGDLS, CDR2 YYNGEE. The CDR3 here is CASSKGVNEQFF. CDR3 sequence (DNA): TGTGCCAGCAGCAAGGGGGTCAATGAGCAGTTCTTC.

This clone occurred a few times. The chain recombines TRBV18 with TRBJ1-2; D may be TRBD1 (5 bases). Germline assignment: CDR1 KGHSH and CDR2 LQKENI. The CDR3 covers 13 residues. Trimming shortened V by 3 bases and J by 6 bases, and 11 bases separated the two germline ends. The CDR3 loop reads CASSPETVDGYTF. CDR3 coding DNA: TGTGCCAGCTCACCCGAGACAGTCGATGGCTACACCTTC.